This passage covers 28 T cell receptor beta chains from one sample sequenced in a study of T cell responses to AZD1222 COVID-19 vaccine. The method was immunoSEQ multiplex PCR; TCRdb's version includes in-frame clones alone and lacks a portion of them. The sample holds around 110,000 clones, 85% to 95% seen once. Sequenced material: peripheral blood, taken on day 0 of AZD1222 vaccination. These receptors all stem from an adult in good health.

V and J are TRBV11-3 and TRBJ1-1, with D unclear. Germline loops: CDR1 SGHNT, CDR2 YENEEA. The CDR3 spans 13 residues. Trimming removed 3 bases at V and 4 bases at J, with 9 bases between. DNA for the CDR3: TGTGCCAGCAGCTTGGAGGAAGGCACTGAAGCTTTCTTT. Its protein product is CASSLEEGTEAFF.

The CDR3 here is CASKMDREKDEAFF. For the CDR3, the DNA is TGTGCCAGTAAAATGGACAGGGAAAAGGATGAAGCTTTCTTT. The chain carries TRBV19 and TRBJ1-1; 8 positions match TRBD1. This CDR3 spans 14 amino acids. Trimming at V came to 7 bases and at J to 7 bases, leaving 11 bases not matched to a gene. The germline V gene has CDR1 LNHDA and CDR2 SQIVND (reference sequence).

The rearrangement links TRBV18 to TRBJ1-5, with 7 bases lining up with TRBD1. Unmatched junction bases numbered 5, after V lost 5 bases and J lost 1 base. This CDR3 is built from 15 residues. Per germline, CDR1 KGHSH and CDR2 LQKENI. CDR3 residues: CASSYRGGSNQPQHF. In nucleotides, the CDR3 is TGTGCCAGCTCATACAGGGGTGGGAGCAATCAGCCCCAGCATTTT.

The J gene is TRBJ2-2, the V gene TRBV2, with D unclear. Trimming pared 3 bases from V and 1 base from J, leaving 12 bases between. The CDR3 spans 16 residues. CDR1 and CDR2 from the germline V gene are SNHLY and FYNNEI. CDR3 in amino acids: CASSDMVFLNTGELFF. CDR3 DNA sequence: TGTGCCAGCAGTGACATGGTTTTCTTGAACACCGGGGAGCTGTTTTTT.

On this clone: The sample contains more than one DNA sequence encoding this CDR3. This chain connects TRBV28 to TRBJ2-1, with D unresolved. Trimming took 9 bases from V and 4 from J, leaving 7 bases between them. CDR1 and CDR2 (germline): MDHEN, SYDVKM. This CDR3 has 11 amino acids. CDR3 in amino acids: CASSLYNEQFF. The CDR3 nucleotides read TGTGCCAGTTCCTTATACAATGAGCAGTTCTTC.

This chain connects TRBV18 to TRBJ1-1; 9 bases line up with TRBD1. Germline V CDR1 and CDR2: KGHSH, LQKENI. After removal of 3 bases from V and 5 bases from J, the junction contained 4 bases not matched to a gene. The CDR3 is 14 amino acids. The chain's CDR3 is CASSPGQGETEAFF. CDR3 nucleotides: TGTGCCAGCTCACCGGGACAGGGTGAAACTGAAGCTTTCTTT.

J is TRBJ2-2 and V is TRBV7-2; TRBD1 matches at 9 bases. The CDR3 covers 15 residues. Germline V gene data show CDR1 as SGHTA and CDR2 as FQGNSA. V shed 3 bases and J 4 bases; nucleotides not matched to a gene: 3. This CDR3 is CASSFTGGSTGELFF. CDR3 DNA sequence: TGTGCCAGCAGCTTCACAGGGGGCAGCACCGGGGAGCTGTTTTTT.

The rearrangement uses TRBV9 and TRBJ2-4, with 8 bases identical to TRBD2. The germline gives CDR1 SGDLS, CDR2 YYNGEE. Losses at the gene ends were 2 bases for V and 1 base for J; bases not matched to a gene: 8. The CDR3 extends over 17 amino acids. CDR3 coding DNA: TGTGCCAGCAGCGTGGCGGGGGGTCCTTTGGCCAAAAACATTCAGTACTTC. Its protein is CASSVAGGPLAKNIQYF.

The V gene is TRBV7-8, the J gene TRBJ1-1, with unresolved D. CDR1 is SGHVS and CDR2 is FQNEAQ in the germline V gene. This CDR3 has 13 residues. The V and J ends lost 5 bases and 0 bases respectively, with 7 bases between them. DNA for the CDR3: TGTGCCAGCAGCGTTACTCTGAACACTGAAGCTTTCTTT. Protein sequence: CASSVTLNTEAFF.

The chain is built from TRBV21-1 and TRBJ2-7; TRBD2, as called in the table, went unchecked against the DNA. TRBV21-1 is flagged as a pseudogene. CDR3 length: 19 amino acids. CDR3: CASSVRPGKVPGGDYEQYV. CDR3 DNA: TGTGCCAGCAGCGTCCGCCCGGGTAAGGTTCCGGGAGGGGACTACGAGCAGTACGTC.

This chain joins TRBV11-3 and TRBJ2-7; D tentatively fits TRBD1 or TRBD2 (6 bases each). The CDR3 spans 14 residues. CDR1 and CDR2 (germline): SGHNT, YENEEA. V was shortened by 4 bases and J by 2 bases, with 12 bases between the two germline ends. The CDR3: CASSWGAGAYEQYF. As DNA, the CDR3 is TGTGCCAGCAGCTGGGGGGCCGGCGCCTACGAGCAGTACTTC.

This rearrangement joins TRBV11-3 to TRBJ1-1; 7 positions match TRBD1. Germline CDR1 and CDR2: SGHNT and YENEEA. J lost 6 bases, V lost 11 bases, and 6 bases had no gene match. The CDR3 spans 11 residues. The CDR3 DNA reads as TGTGCCTCAGGGGACAGCTCTGAAGCTTTCTTT. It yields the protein CASGDSSEAFF.

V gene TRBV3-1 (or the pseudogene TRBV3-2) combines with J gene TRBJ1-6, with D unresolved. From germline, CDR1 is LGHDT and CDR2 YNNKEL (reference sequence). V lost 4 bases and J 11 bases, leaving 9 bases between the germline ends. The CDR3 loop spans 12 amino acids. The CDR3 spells CASSPNGAPLHF. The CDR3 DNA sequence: TGTGCCAGCAGCCCTAATGGGGCACCCCTCCACTTT.

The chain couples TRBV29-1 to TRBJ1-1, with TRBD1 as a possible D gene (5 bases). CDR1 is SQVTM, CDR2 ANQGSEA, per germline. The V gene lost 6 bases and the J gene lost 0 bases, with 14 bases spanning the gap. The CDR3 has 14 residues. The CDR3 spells CSVAGSNMNTEAFF. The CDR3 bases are TGCAGCGTCGCAGGGTCCAACATGAACACTGAAGCTTTCTTT.

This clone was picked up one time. The CDR3 region is CASSCGGFSDEQYV. The CDR3 nucleotides read TGTGCCAGCAGCTGCGGCGGGTTCTCTGACGAGCAGTACGTC. This chain connects TRBV7-3 to TRBJ2-7; a possible D gene is TRBD2 (5 bases). The CDR3 covers 14 residues. Trimming cost V 4 bases and J 5 bases, with 15 bases left between them. Germline V gene sequence: CDR1 SGHTA, CDR2 FQGTGA.

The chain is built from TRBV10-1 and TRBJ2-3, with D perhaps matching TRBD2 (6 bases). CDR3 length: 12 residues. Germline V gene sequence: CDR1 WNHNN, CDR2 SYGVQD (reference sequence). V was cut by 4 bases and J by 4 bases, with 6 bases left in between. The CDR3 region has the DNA TGCGCCAGCAGTGGGGGGGCAGATACGCAGTATTTT. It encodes CASSGGADTQYF.

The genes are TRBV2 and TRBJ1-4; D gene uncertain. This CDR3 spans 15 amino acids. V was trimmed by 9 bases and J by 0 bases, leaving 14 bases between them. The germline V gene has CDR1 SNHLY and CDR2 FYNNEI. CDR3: CASKKMVATNEKLFF. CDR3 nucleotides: TGTGCCAGTAAAAAGATGGTTGCAACTAATGAAAAACTGTTTTTT.

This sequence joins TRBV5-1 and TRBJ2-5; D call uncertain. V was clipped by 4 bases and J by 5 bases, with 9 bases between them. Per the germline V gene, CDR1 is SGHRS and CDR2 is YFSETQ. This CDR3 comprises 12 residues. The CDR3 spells CASSASGETQYF. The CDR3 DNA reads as TGCGCCAGCAGCGCCTCCGGGGAGACCCAGTACTTC.

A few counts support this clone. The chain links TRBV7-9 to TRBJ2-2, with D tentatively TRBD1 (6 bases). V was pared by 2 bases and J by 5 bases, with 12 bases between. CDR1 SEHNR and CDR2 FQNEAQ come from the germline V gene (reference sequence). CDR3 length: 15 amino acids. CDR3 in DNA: TGTGCCAGCAGCTTATTAGTCAGGGGAACCGGGGAGCTGTTTTTT. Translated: CASSLLVRGTGELFF.

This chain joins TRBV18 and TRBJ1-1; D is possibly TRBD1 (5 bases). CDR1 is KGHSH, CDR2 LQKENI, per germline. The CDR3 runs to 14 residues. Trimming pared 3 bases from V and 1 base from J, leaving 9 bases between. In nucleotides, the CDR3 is TGTGCCAGCTCACCCGCCAGGGCGAACACTGAAGCTTTCTTT. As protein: CASSPARANTEAFF.

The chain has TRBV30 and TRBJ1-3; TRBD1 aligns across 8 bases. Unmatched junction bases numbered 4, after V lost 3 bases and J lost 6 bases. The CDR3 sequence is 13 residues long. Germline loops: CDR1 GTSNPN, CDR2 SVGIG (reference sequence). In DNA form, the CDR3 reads TGTGCCTGGAGCGCAGGGGGCACAAACACCATATATTTT. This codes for CAWSAGGTNTIYF. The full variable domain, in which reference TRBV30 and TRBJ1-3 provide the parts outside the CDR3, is SQTIHQWPATLVQPVGSPLSLECTVEGTSNPNLYWYRQAAGRGLQLLFYSVGIGQISSEVPQNLSASRPQDRQFILSSKKLLLSDSGFYLCAWSAGGTNTIYFGEGSWLTVV.

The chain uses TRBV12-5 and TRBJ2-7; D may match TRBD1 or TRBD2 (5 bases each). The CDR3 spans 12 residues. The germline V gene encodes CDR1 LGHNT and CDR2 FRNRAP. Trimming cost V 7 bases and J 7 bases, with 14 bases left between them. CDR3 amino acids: CASALGAWEQYF. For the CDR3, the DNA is TGTGCTAGTGCCCTCGGGGCGTGGGAGCAGTACTTC.

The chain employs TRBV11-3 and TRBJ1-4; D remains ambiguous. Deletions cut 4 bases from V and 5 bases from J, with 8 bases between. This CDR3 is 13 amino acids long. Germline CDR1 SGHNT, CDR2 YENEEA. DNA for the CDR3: TGTGCCAGCAGCTCCCCCGGCAATGAAAAACTGTTTTTT. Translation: CASSSPGNEKLFF.

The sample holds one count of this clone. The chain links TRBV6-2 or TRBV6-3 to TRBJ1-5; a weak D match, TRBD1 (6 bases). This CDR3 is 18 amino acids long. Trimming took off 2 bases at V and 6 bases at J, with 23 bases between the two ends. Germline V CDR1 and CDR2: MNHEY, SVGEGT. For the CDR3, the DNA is TGTGCCAGCAGTTACGTCTGGAATCGGGGGCTGACATCTCAGCCCCAGCATTTT. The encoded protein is CASSYVWNRGLTSQPQHF.

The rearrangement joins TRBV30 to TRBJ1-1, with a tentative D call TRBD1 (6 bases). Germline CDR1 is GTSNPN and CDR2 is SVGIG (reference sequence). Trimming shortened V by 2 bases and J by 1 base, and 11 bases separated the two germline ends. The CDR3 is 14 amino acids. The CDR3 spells CAWSMKGGNTEAFF. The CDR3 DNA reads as TGTGCCTGGAGTATGAAAGGGGGGAACACTGAAGCTTTCTTT.

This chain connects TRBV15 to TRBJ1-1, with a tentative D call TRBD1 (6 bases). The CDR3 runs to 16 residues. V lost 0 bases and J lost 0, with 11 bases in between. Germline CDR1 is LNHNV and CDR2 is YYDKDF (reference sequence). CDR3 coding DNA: TGTGCCACCAGCAGAGACGGACAGATTATGAACACTGAAGCTTTCTTT. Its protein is CATSRDGQIMNTEAFF.

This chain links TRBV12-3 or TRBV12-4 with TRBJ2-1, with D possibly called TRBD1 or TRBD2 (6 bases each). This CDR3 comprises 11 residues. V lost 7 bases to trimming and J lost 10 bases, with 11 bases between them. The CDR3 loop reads CASTLGGEQFF. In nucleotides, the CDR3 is TGTGCCAGCACCTTAGGGGGGGAGCAGTTCTTC.

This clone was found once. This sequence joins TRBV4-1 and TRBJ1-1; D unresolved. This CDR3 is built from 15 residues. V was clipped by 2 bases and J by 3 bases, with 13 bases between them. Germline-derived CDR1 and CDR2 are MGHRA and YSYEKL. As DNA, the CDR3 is TGCGCCAGCAGCCAACCGAGGGATAGGCACACTGAAGCTTTCTTT. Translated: CASSQPRDRHTEAFF.